These T cell receptor beta chains were read from a single sample in a study of early T cells in non-severe SARS-CoV-2 infection. In TCRdb, the 5' RACE reads were re-called with MiXCR into one record per CDR3 protein. Here the sample spans tens of thousands of distinct CDR3 sequences, 12% being singletons. Sequencing was performed on whole blood. The source of these receptors is an adult who was a healthcare worker with PCR-confirmed SARS-CoV-2 infection or an uninfected control (not recorded which). The conserved cysteine and the conserved F or W are not part of the CDR3 here. The order of the fields is CDR3 protein, J gene, V gene, clone size. A row's size may be missing; if present it is once, few, many or a size class.

cdr3_aa: ASSRLTSGPSGELF
j_call: TRBJ2-2
v_call: TRBV7-9
clone_size: NA

cdr3_aa: ASSSTQGSGANVLT
j_call: TRBJ2-6
v_call: TRBV7-3
clone_size: many

cdr3_aa: ATSDRTSQQF
j_call: TRBJ2-1
v_call: TRBV24-1
clone_size: few

cdr3_aa: ASSFQQAISQANYGYT
j_call: TRBJ1-2
v_call: TRBV6-2/TRBV6-3
clone_size: NA

cdr3_aa: SASGIRTDTQY
j_call: TRBJ2-3
v_call: TRBV20-1
clone_size: NA

cdr3_aa: ATSRDPGLAGVSGYEQY
j_call: TRBJ2-7
v_call: TRBV15
clone_size: NA

cdr3_aa: ASRWTGNTEAF
j_call: TRBJ1-1
v_call: TRBV27
clone_size: many

cdr3_aa: ASSRRGTNSYNEQF
j_call: TRBJ2-1
v_call: TRBV7-2
clone_size: NA

cdr3_aa: ASSQLEGYT
j_call: TRBJ1-2
v_call: TRBV4-2
clone_size: NA

cdr3_aa: ASSPRGQETQY
j_call: TRBJ2-5
v_call: TRBV7-6
clone_size: NA

cdr3_aa: ASSGGEQY
j_call: TRBJ2-7
v_call: TRBV7-9
clone_size: many

cdr3_aa: SANTGGRYNEQF
j_call: TRBJ2-1
v_call: TRBV20-1
clone_size: NA

cdr3_aa: ASSLGQGTDEQF
j_call: TRBJ2-1
v_call: TRBV5-1
clone_size: NA

cdr3_aa: AISENEGSRYEQY
j_call: TRBJ2-7
v_call: TRBV10-3
clone_size: many

cdr3_aa: ASSSLLHNEQF
j_call: TRBJ2-1
v_call: TRBV7-8
clone_size: NA

cdr3_aa: ASSPGVAGQSRGSSYEQY
j_call: TRBJ2-7
v_call: TRBV12-3/TRBV12-4
clone_size: NA

cdr3_aa: ASSQGANTEAF
j_call: TRBJ1-1
v_call: TRBV14
clone_size: many

cdr3_aa: ASSFSSGSDNEQF
j_call: TRBJ2-1
v_call: TRBV5-1
clone_size: many

cdr3_aa: SASGQERNIQY
j_call: TRBJ2-4
v_call: TRBV20-1
clone_size: NA

cdr3_aa: SVEGDSMNTEAF
j_call: TRBJ1-1
v_call: TRBV29-1
clone_size: NA

cdr3_aa: ASSLVGSKNIQY
j_call: TRBJ2-4
v_call: TRBV27
clone_size: few

cdr3_aa: ASSQELAGAQY
j_call: TRBJ2-3
v_call: TRBV4-1
clone_size: NA

cdr3_aa: AWSIQGYEQY
j_call: TRBJ2-7
v_call: TRBV30
clone_size: many

cdr3_aa: SASPRDRGHQPQH
j_call: TRBJ1-5
v_call: TRBV20-1
clone_size: many

cdr3_aa: ASSLGSSGNKQF
j_call: TRBJ2-1
v_call: TRBV5-4
clone_size: NA